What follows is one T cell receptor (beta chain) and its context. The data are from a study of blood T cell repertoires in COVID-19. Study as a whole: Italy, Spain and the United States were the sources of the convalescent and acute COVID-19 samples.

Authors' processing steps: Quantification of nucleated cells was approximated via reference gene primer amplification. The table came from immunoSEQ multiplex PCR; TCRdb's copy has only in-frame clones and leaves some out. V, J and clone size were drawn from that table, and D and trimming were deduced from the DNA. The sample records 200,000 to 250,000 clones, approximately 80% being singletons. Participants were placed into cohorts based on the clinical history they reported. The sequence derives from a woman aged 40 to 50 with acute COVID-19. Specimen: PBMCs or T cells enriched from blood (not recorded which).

The CDR3 sequence: CASSWREAMNTEAFF. The CDR3 DNA reads TGCGCCAGCAGCTGGAGGGAAGCGATGAACACTGAAGCTTTCTTT. The rearrangement uses TRBV5-1 and TRBJ1-1; no clear D gene. The germline V gene has CDR1 SGHRS and CDR2 YFSETQ. Trimming stripped 3 bases from V and 0 bases from J, with 12 bases between. The CDR3 runs 15 residues.